This T cell receptor (beta chain) comes out of a study of blood T cells in healthy people across ages. General study findings and limits: The study found more naive CD4+ cells and higher diversity in long-lived than aged donors. The donors' CMV status was not determined, possibly confounding changes in expanded clonotypes. Naive T cell percentage and TCR beta diversity correlated strongly.

The V gene end was trimmed by 2 bases and the J gene end by 3 bases; junction bases not matched to a gene: 9. The germline CDR1 and CDR2 sequences are WSHSY and SAAADI. The CDR3 is 16 residues long. About this clonotype itself: Antigen unknown.

Peripheral blood, roughly 9.3 milliliters per donor, was collected. Using a J-beta primer mix together with a sample-barcoded 5' primer, a second PCR was run for about 7 to 12 cycles. TCRdb reanalysed the 5' RACE reads using MiXCR and keeps one entry per CDR3 protein. Of about 1.4 million distinct CDR3 sequences in the sample, approximately 59% were seen once. The sequenced material came from blood. The receptor was derived from a man younger than 35 in good health. The chain has TRBV10-2 and TRBJ2-5; TRBD1 matches 7 bases. CDR3 sequence (DNA): TGCGCCAGCAGTGAGCCCCGGGACAGTTTAAAAGAGACCCAGTACTTC. It is translated as CASSEPRDSLKETQYF.